Many counts were recorded for the clone carrying this T cell receptor (beta chain). Its antigen is currently unknown. The record originates from a study of glioma-infiltrating T cells. Using RNA template, CDR3s of TCR alpha and beta were amplified with iRepertoire arm-PCR. Input was about 85-400 ng of tissue mRNA or PBMC total RNA. TCRdb reprocessed the multiplex PCR reads with MiXCR, giving one entry per CDR3 protein. This table holds 150,000 or so distinct CDR3 sequences, approximately 39% found once. Overall study findings and caveats: Very few CDR3 sequences were shared between tissue and blood. Above-expected tissue-blood divergence occurred in all gliomas, most in low-grade ones.

This CDR3 contains 14 residues. The V gene's germline CDR1 is MNHNY and CDR2 SVGAGI (reference sequence). V shed 1 base and J shed 8 bases, with 12 bases lying between them. The receptor was derived from a human donor with low-grade glioma or glioblastoma, undergoing nonglioma brain surgery, or in good health (not recorded which). Sequencing was done on a sample of glioma tissue, nonneoplastic brain tissue, or PBMCs (not recorded which). The chain carries TRBV6-6 and TRBJ1-5, with TRBD1 as a possible D gene (5 bases). Here the CDR3 DNA reads TGTGCCAGCAGTTACTGGGACCTGGGAGAGCCCCAGCATTTT. Its protein product is CASSYWDLGEPQHF.